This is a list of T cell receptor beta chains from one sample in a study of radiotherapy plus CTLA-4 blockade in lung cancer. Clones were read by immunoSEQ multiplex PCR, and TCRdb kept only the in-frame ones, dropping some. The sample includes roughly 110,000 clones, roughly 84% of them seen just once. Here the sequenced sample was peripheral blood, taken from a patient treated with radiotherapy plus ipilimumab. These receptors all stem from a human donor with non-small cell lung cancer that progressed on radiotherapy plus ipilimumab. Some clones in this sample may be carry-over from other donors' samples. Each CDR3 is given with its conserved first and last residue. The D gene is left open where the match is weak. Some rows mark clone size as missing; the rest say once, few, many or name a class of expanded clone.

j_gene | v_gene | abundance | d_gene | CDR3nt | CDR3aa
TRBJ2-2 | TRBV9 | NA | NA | TGTGCCAGCAGCGTTTGGAGGGAGACCACCGGGGAGCTGTTTTTT | CASSVWRETTGELFF
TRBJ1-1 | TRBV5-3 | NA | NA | TGTGCCAGAAGCAGGACAGCTACGAACACTGAAGCTTTCTTT | CARSRTATNTEAFF
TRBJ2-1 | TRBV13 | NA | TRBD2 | TGTGCCAGCAGCATCTCCGGGACTACCACTCAGTTCTTC | CASSISGTTTQFF
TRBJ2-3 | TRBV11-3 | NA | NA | TGTGCCAGCAGCTTAGGGGGAAAGGGGACTAGCACAGATACGCAGTATTTT | CASSLGGKGTSTDTQYF
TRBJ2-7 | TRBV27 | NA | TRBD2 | TGTGCCAGCAGTCCCCGACTAGCCCCGACCTACGAGCAGTACTTC | CASSPRLAPTYEQYF
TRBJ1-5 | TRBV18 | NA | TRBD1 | TGTGCCAGCTCACCCTTCGGGACAGGGGGTCAGCCCCAGCATTTT | CASSPFGTGGQPQHF
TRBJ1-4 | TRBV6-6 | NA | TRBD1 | TGTGCCAGCAGCCCCCGGGACAGGAGCTCTAATGAAAAACTGTTTTTT | CASSPRDRSSNEKLFF
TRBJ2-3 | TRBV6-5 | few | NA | TGTGCCAGCAGTTCTAGCGAGACAGATACGCAGTATTTT | CASSSSETDTQYF
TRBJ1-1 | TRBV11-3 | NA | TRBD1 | TGTGCCAGCAGCCAGGGGGGTGAAGCTTTCTTT | CASSQGGEAFF
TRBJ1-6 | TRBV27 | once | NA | TGTGCCAGCAGTTTTTCGGGGGCACAGTCACCCCTCCACTTT | CASSFSGAQSPLHF
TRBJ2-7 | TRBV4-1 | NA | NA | TGCGCCAGCAGCCCCGCCAGGAGCTCCTACGAGCAGTACTTC | CASSPARSSYEQYF
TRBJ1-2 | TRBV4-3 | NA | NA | TGCGCCAGCAGCCCCCGCCTGTTAGAATCTTATGGCTACACCTTC | CASSPRLLESYGYTF
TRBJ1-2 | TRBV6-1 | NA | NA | TGTGCCAGCAGTGAAGGAGACCGAGGGTTGCTCACCTTC | CASSEGDRGLLTF
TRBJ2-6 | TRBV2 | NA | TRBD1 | TGTGCCAGCAGGCTTTTGTCCGGGACAGGGGCAACTGGGGCCAACGTCCTGACTTTC | CASRLLSGTGATGANVLTF
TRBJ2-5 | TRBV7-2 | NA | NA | TGTGCCAGCAGGCAGCATGAGACCCAGTACTTC | CASRQHETQYF
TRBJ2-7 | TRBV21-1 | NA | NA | TGTGCCAGCAGCAAATTAGGAACAGGTTCGTGCTACGAGCAGTACTTC | CASSKLGTGSCYEQYF
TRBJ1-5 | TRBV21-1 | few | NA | TGTGCCAGCAGCAAAGCAATCATTAGATCGAGTCAGCCCCAGCATTTT | CASSKAIIRSSQPQHF
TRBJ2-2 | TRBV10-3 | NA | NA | TGTGCCATCAGTCTCACCGGGGAGCTGTTTTTT | CAISLTGELFF
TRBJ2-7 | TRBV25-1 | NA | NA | TGTGCCAGCAGCCGGAAGGTGGGGCCAGACGAGCAGTACTTC | CASSRKVGPDEQYF
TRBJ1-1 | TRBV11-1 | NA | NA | TGTGCCAGCAGCCCACTCCGACAGAATGTTGAAGCTTTCTTT | CASSPLRQNVEAFF
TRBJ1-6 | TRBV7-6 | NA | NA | TGTGCCAGCAGCCGCCGCGAGGGAACCACCTATAATTCACCCCTCCACTTT | CASSRREGTTYNSPLHF
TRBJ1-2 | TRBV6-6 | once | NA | TGTGCCAGCAGTGCACAGGGTTATGGCTACACCTTC | CASSAQGYGYTF
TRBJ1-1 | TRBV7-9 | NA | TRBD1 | TGTGCCAGCAGCTCCCTGACAGGGTATAGTTCTGAAGCTTTCTTT | CASSSLTGYSSEAFF
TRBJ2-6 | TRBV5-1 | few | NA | TGCGCCAGCAGCTTGGCTACTGGGGCCAACGTCCTGACTTTC | CASSLATGANVLTF
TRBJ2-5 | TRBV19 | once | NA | TGTGCCAGTAGTATGCGCAGGGATCGAGAGACCCAGTACTTC | CASSMRRDRETQYF
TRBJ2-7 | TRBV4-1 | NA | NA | TGCGCCAGCAGCCAAGACGACAGATTCTACGAGCAGTACTTC | CASSQDDRFYEQYF
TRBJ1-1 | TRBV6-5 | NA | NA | TGTGCCAGCAGGTCAAGGGGGGTCGGCACTGAAGCTTTCTTT | CASRSRGVGTEAFF
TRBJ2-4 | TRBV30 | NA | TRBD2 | TGTGCCTGGACTGGGACTAGACTAGCCAAAAACATTCAGTACTTC | CAWTGTRLAKNIQYF
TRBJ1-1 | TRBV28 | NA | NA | TGTGCCAGCCGCCTTGGAAGTACGACTGAAGCTTTCTTT | CASRLGSTTEAFF
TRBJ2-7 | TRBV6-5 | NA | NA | TGTGCCAGCAGATATCGGGACGGCTACGAGCAGTACTTC | CASRYRDGYEQYF
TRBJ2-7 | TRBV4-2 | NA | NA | TGTGCCAGCAGCCAAGAAGTCGACCCCGGCTACGAGCAGTACTTC | CASSQEVDPGYEQYF
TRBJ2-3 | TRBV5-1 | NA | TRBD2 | TGCGCCAGCAGCTTTAGCGGGGGGACAGATACGCAGTATTTT | CASSFSGGTDTQYF
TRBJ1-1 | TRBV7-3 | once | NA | TGTGCCAGCAGCCTCGGGGACGCTGGGTACACTGAAGCTTTCTTT | CASSLGDAGYTEAFF
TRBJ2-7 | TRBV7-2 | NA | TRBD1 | TGTGCCAGCAGCCTCGGACAGGGCGGCCACGAGCAGTACTTC | CASSLGQGGHEQYF
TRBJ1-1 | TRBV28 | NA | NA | TGTGCCAGCAGTCCAGGGCCACCGAACACTGAAGCTTTCTTT | CASSPGPPNTEAFF
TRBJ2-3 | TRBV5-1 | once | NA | TGCGCCAGCACCTTTGAGGGGGATACGCAGTATTTT | CASTFEGDTQYF
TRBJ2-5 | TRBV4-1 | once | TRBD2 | TGCGCCAGCAGCCAAGATTCGGGGGGGCCGGAGACCCAGTACTTC | CASSQDSGGPETQYF
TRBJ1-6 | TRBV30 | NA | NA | TGTGCCTGGAGTAACCCCCTTAATTCACCCCTCCACTTT | CAWSNPLNSPLHF
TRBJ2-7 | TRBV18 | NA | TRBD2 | TGTGCCAGCTCACCGACTAGCGGGGGGTACATGGACGAGCAGTACTTC | CASSPTSGGYMDEQYF
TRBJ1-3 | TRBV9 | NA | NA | TGTGCCAGCAGCCTAAGCTCTGGAAACACCATATATTTT | CASSLSSGNTIYF